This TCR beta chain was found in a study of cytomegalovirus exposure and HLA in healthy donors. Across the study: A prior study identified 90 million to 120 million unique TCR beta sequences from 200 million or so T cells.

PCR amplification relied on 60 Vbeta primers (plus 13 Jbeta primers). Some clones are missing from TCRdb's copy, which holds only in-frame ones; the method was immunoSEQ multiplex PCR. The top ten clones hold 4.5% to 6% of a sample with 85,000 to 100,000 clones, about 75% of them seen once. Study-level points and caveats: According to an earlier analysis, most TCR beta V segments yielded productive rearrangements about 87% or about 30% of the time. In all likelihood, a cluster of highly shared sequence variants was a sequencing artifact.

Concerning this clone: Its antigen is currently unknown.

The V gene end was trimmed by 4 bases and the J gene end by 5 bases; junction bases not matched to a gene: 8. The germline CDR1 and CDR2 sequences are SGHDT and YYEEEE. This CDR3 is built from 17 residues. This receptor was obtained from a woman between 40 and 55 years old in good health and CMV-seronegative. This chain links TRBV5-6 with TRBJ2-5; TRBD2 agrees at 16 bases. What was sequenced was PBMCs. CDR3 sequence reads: CASSQGGTSGGAETQYF. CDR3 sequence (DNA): TGTGCCAGCAGCCAAGGGGGGACTAGCGGGGGGGCGGAGACCCAGTACTTC. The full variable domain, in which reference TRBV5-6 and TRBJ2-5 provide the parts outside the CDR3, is DAGVTQSPTHLIKTRGQQVTLRCSPKSGHDTVSWYQQALGQGPQFIFQYYEEEERQRGNFPDRFSGHQFPNYSSELNVNALLLGDSALYLCASSQGGTSGGAETQYFGPGTRLLVL.